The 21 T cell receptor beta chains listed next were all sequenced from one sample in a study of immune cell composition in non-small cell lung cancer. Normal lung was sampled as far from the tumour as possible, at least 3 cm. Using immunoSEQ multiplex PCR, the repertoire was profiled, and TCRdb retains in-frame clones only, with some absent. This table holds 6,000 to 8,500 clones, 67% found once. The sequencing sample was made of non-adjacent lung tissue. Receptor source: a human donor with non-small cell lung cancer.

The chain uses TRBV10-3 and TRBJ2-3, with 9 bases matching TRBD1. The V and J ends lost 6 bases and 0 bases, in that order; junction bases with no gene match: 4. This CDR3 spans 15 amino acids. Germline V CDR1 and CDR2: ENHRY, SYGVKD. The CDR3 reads CAIRSGTGSTDTQYF. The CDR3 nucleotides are TGTGCCATCAGGAGTGGGACAGGGAGCACAGATACGCAGTATTTT.

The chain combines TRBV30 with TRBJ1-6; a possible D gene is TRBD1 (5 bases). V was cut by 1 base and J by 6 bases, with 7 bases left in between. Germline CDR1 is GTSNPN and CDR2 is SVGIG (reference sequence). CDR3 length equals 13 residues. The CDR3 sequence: CAWSGGLNSPLHF. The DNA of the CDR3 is TGTGCCTGGAGTGGGGGACTTAATTCACCCCTCCACTTT.

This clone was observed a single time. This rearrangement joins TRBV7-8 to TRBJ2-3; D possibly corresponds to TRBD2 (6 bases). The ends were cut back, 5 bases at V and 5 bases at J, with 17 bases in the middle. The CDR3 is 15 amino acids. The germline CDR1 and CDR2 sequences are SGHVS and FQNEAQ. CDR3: CASSASSALGDTQYF. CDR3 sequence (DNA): TGTGCCAGCAGCGCGTCTAGCGCCCTGGGAGATACGCAGTATTTT.

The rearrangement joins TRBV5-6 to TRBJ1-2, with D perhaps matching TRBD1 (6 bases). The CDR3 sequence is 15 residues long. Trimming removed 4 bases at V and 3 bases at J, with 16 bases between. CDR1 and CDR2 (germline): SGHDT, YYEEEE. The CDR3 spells CASSPTGMGYYGYTF. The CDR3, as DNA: TGTGCCAGCAGCCCTACAGGGATGGGGTACTATGGCTACACCTTC.

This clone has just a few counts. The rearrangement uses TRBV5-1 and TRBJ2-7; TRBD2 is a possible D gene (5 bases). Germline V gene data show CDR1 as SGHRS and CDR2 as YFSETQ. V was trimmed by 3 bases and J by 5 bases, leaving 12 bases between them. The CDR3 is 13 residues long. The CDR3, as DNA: TGCGCCAGCAGCTCCGGGGATCGGGACGAGCAGTACTTC. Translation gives CASSSGDRDEQYF.

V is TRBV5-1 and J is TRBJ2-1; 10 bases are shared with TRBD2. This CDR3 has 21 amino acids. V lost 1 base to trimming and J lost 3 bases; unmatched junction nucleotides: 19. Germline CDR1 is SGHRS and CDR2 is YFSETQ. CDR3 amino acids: CASSLPRNGSGRPSDYNEQFF. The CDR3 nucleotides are TGCGCCAGCAGCTTGCCCCGCAATGGTAGCGGGAGGCCCTCTGACTACAATGAGCAGTTCTTC.

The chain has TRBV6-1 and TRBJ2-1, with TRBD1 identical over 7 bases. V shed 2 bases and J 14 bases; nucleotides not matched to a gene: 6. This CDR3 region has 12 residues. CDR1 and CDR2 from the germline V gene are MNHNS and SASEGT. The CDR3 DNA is TGTGCCAGCAGTGAACCCCGGGACAGAAAGTTCTTC. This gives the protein CASSEPRDRKFF.

In DNA form, the CDR3 reads TGCGCCAGCAGCTTCGGGACTAGCGGGGATACGCAGTATTTT. This codes for CASSFGTSGDTQYF. V is TRBV5-1 and J is TRBJ2-3, with 12 bases aligning to TRBD2. Germline CDR1 and CDR2: SGHRS and YFSETQ. V shed 2 bases, J shed 6 bases, and the junction held 1 base outside the gene matches. The CDR3 covers 14 residues.

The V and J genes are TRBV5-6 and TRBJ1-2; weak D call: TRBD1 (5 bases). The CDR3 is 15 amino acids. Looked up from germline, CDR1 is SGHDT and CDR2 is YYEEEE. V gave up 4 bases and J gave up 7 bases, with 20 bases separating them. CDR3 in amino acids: CASSPGHDLSGGYTF. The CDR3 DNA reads TGTGCCAGCAGCCCCGGACACGATCTATCTGGTGGCTACACCTTC.

The CDR3 sequence: CASSLGGSGGAWDTQYF. DNA for the CDR3: TGCGCCAGCAGCTTGGGTGGCAGCGGGGGGGCCTGGGATACGCAGTATTTT. J is TRBJ2-3 and V is TRBV5-1; 10 nucleotides line up with TRBD2. Germline CDR1 and CDR2: SGHRS and YFSETQ. J lost 6 bases, V lost 0 bases, and 10 bases had no gene match. There are 17 residues in the CDR3.

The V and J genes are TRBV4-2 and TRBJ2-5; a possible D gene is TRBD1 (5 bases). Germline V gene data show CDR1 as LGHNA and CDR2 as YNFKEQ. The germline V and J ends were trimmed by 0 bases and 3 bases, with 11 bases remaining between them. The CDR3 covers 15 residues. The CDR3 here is CASSQEGQQEETQYF. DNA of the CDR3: TGTGCCAGCAGCCAAGAGGGGCAGCAAGAAGAGACCCAGTACTTC.

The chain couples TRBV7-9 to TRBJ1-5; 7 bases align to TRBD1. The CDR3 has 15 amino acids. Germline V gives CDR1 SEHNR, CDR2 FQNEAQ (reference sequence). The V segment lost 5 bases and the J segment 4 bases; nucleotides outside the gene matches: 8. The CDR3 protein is CASSPDTGANQPQHF. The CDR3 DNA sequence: TGTGCCAGCAGCCCGGACACAGGGGCAAATCAGCCCCAGCATTTT.

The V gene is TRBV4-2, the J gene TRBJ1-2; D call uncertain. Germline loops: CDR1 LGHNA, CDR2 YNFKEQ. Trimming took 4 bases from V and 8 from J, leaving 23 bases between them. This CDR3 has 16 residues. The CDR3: CASSLRIGEGIGGYTF. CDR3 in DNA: TGTGCCAGCAGCCTTAGAATTGGGGAGGGAATAGGCGGCTACACCTTC.

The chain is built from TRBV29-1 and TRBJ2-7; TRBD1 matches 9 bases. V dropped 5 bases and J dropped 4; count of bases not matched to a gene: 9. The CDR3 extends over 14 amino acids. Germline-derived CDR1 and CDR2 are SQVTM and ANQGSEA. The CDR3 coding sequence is TGCAGCGTTCACCTCCGGGACAGGGCGTACGAGCAGTACTTC. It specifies CSVHLRDRAYEQYF.

The chain's CDR3 is CASSQDLRGHQPQHF. As DNA, the CDR3 is TGCGCCAGCAGCCAAGACCTCAGGGGGCATCAGCCCCAGCATTTT. The rearrangement uses TRBV4-3 and TRBJ1-5; the match to TRBD1 covers 8 bases. With V trimmed by 0 bases and J by 5 bases, 3 bases remained unmatched. The germline V gene has CDR1 LGHNA and CDR2 YSLEER. This CDR3 is 15 amino acids long.

This chain's CDR3 is CASSLAQAAGAATNEKLFF. CDR3 nucleotides: TGCGCCAGCAGCTTGGCCCAGGCGGCAGGGGCTGCAACTAATGAAAAACTGTTTTTT. The J gene is TRBJ1-4, the V gene TRBV5-1; D might be TRBD1 (6 bases). Trimming took 0 bases from V and 0 from J, leaving 18 bases between them. CDR1 and CDR2 from the germline V gene are SGHRS and YFSETQ. This CDR3 spans 19 amino acids.

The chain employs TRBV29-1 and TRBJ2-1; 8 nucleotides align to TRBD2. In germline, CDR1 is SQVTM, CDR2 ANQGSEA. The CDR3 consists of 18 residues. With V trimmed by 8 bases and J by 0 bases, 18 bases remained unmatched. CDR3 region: CSLVGRGAGYSSYNEQFF. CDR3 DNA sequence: TGCAGCCTCGTGGGGCGGGGGGCAGGGTATAGCTCCTACAATGAGCAGTTCTTC.

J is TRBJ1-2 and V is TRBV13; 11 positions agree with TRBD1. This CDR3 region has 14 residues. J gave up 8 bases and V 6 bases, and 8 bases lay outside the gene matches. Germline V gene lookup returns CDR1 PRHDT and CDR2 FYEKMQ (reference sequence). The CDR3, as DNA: TGTGCCAGCAGTGGACAGGGGGCGCTTGGCGGCTACACCTTC. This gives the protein CASSGQGALGGYTF.

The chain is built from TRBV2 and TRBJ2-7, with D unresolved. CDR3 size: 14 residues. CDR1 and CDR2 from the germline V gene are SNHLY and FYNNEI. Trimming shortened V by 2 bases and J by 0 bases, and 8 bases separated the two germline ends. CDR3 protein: CASSELTNSYEQYF. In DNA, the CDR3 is TGTGCCAGCAGTGAACTCACAAACTCCTACGAGCAGTACTTC. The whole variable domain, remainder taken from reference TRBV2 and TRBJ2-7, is EPEVTQTPSHQVTQMGQEVILRCVPISNHLYFYWYRQILGQKVEFLVSFYNNEISEKSEIFDDQFSVERPDGSNFTLKIRSTKLEDSAMYFCASSELTNSYEQYFGPGTRLTVT.

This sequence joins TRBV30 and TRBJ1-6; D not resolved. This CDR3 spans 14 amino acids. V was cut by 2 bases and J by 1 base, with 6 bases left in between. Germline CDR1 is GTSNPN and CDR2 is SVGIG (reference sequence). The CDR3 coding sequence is TGTGCCTGGAGTAGAGAGTCCTATAATTCACCCCTCCACTTT. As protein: CAWSRESYNSPLHF.

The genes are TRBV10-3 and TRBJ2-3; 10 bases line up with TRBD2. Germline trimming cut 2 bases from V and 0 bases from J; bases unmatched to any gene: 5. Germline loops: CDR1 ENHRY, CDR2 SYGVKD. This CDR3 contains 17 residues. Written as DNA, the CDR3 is TGTGCCATCAGTGAGGGGGCACTAGCGGGAAGCACAGATACGCAGTATTTT. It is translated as CAISEGALAGSTDTQYF.